The sequence of this T cell receptor (beta chain) was determined in a study of cytomegalovirus exposure and HLA in healthy donors. Study-level points and caveats: It was confirmed in vitro that a few of the CMV-associated chains were specific for CMV antigens.

The CDR3 extends over 14 amino acids. The germline V gene has CDR1 KGHSH and CDR2 LQKENI. A note on this clone: Antigen unknown.

Primers included in the PCR were 60 Vbeta and 13 Jbeta primers. Method: immunoSEQ multiplex PCR; TCRdb's copy keeps in-frame clones and lacks some. This sample has about 200,000 clones, with 82% found just once. This TCR was sampled from a boy between 2 and 10 years old in good health and CMV-seronegative. The sample comprised PBMCs. The chain uses TRBV18 and TRBJ2-5; TRBD1 aligns across 8 bases. The closer fit of TRBJ2-7 to the DNA end suggests the J call may be wrong. The CDR3 coding sequence is TGTGCCAGCTCATGGGACAGGAGATCCTACGAGCAGTACTTC. It is translated as CASSWDRRSYEQYF.